Shown below are 26 T cell receptor beta chains from a single sample sequenced in a study of neoadjuvant nivolumab and ipilimumab in lung cancer. Method: immunoSEQ multiplex PCR; TCRdb's copy keeps in-frame clones and lacks some. Here the sample spans 20,000 or so clones, 76% being singletons. The sample in question was tumor tissue, obtained after neoadjuvant nivolumab, alone or with ipilimumab, at or shortly before surgery. The receptor source for this set is an adult with non-small cell lung cancer.

The gene calls are TRBV11-2 and TRBJ2-2, with D possibly matching TRBD2 (6 bases). Trimming removed 5 bases from V and 5 bases from J, with 15 bases in between. The CDR3 totals 15 residues. Germline values: CDR1 SGHAT, CDR2 FQNNGV. CDR3: CASSQDYGVTGELFF. The DNA of the CDR3 is TGTGCCAGCAGCCAGGACTACGGAGTGACCGGGGAGCTGTTTTTT.

V and J are TRBV18 and TRBJ1-2, with 7 bases lining up with TRBD1. The V gene's germline CDR1 is KGHSH and CDR2 LQKENI. The CDR3 covers 14 residues. The V and J ends lost 6 bases and 4 bases, in that order; junction bases with no gene match: 8. The chain's CDR3 is CASSKGAQSYGYTF. CDR3 nucleotides: TGTGCCAGCTCCAAGGGGGCTCAGTCCTATGGCTACACCTTC.

This clone was found once. V gene TRBV5-1 combines with J gene TRBJ1-3; the D gene is possibly TRBD1 (5 bases). Trimming pared 4 bases from V and 8 bases from J, leaving 16 bases between. This CDR3 contains 14 residues. Germline V lookup: CDR1 SGHRS, CDR2 YFSETQ. The CDR3 coding sequence is TGCGCCAGCAGCCCCTCGGGGCGGCGGGACACCATATATTTT. Its translation: CASSPSGRRDTIYF.

This clone was detected only once. The rearrangement joins TRBV5-1 to TRBJ2-1; tentative D call: TRBD1 (6 bases). The CDR3 contains 14 residues. The V and J ends lost 4 bases and 8 bases respectively, with 16 bases between them. CDR1 and CDR2 (germline): SGHRS, YFSETQ. The CDR3 region is CASSLITGLHEQFF. The CDR3 DNA follows: TGCGCCAGCAGCCTCATTACAGGGTTACATGAGCAGTTCTTC.

This CDR3 is CASSVDYRAYEQYF. The DNA for the CDR3 is TGTGCCAGCAGCGTAGATTACAGGGCCTACGAGCAGTACTTC. V and J are TRBV9 and TRBJ2-7; D possibly corresponds to TRBD1 (6 bases). CDR1 is SGDLS and CDR2 is YYNGEE in the germline V gene. The CDR3 consists of 14 residues. V shed 0 bases and J shed 2 bases, with 9 bases lying between them.

The chain recombines TRBV6-5 with TRBJ1-2; no reliable D call. V was clipped by 6 bases and J by 3 bases, with 11 bases between them. The CDR3 spans 13 residues. Germline-derived CDR1 and CDR2 are MNHEY and SVGAGI. The CDR3 spells CASRLGLHYGYTF. The DNA for the CDR3 is TGTGCCAGCAGACTCGGACTTCACTATGGCTACACCTTC.

The chain uses TRBV14 and TRBJ2-2, with D unclear. The V end was cut by 0 bases, the J end by 5 bases, with 7 bases between. The CDR3 is 14 residues long. In germline, CDR1 is SGHDN, CDR2 FVKESK. CDR3 bases: TGTGCCAGCAGCCAAGATCACCTAACCGGGGAGCTGTTTTTT. It is translated as CASSQDHLTGELFF. Filled out from reference TRBV14 and TRBJ2-2, the complete variable domain reads EAGVTQFPSHSVIEKGQTVTLRCDPISGHDNLYWYRRVMGKEIKFLLHFVKESKQDESGMPNNRFLAERTGGTYSTLKVQPAELEDSGVYFCASSQDHLTGELFFGEGSRLTVL.

This chain links TRBV12-5 with TRBJ2-7; perhaps TRBD2 as D (5 bases). Trimming pared 7 bases from V and 2 bases from J, leaving 15 bases between. The CDR3 consists of 14 residues. Germline V gene lookup returns CDR1 LGHNT and CDR2 FRNRAP. The chain's CDR3 is CASAQGGWTYEQYF. The DNA for the CDR3 is TGTGCTAGTGCTCAAGGAGGTTGGACCTACGAGCAGTACTTC. The full variable domain, with the rest looked up from reference TRBV12-5 and TRBJ2-7, is DARVTQTPRHKVTEMGQEVTMRCQPILGHNTVFWYRQTMMQGLELLAYFRNRAPLDDSGMPKDRFSAEMPDATLATLKIQPSEPRDSAVYFCASAQGGWTYEQYFGPGTRLTVT.

CDR3 loop: CASSDPGGGSSYEQYF. The CDR3 DNA reads as TGCGCCAGCAGTGACCCCGGCGGAGGCAGCTCCTACGAGCAGTACTTC. This chain links TRBV10-2 with TRBJ2-7, with a weak D call TRBD2 (5 bases). CDR1 is WSHSY, CDR2 SAAADI, per germline. The CDR3 sequence is 16 residues long. V was shortened by 3 bases and J by 0 bases, with 15 bases between the two germline ends.

The chain combines TRBV11-2 with TRBJ2-7, with a possible D match to TRBD2 (5 bases). CDR1 is SGHAT and CDR2 is FQNNGV in the germline V gene. Trimming left V 8 bases short and J 1 base short, with 15 bases between. The CDR3 has 14 residues. CDR3 nucleotide sequence: TGTGCCAGCGGACTGGCTAGTGGTTCCTACGAGCAGTACTTC. It is translated as CASGLASGSYEQYF.

The genes are TRBV11-3 and TRBJ2-1; 13 bases line up with TRBD2. V lost 5 bases to trimming and J lost 4 bases; unmatched junction nucleotides: 5. The CDR3 runs 16 residues. Germline CDR1 SGHNT, CDR2 YENEEA. CDR3 sequence (DNA): TGTGCCAGCAGCCCGCGACTAGCGGGAGGATACAATGAGCAGTTCTTC. This gives the protein CASSPRLAGGYNEQFF. Full variable domain (remainder filled in from reference TRBV11-3 and TRBJ2-1): EAGVVQSPRYKIIEKKQPVAFWCNPISGHNTLYWYLQNLGQGPELLIRYENEEAVDDSQLPKDRFSAERLKGVDSTLKIQPAELGDSAVYLCASSPRLAGGYNEQFFGPGTRLTVL.

This sequence joins TRBV5-6 and TRBJ2-7, with D hard to call. Germline V gives CDR1 SGHDT, CDR2 YYEEEE. Trimming took off 3 bases at V and 7 bases at J, with 8 bases between the two ends. CDR3 size: 11 residues. The CDR3, as DNA: TGTGCCAGCAGCTCTGATTGGGAGCAGTACTTC. This gives the protein CASSSDWEQYF.

This clone counts as medium-sized. The J gene is TRBJ2-2, the V gene TRBV19; D uncertain. Trimming took 0 bases from V and 6 from J, leaving 5 bases between them. Germline V gene sequence: CDR1 LNHDA, CDR2 SQIVND (reference sequence). The CDR3 runs to 13 residues. CDR3 sequence (DNA): TGTGCCAGTAGTATAGATCTGGCCGGGGAGCTGTTTTTT. It is translated as CASSIDLAGELFF. The entire variable domain, with the rest obtained from reference TRBV19 and TRBJ2-2, is as follows: DGGITQSPKYLFRKEGQNVTLSCEQNLNHDAMYWYRQDPGQGLRLIYYSQIVNDFQKGDIAEGYSVSREKKESFPLTVTSAQKNPTAFYLCASSIDLAGELFFGEGSRLTVL.

The J gene is TRBJ1-1, the V gene TRBV7-8, with a tentative D call TRBD1 (6 bases). This CDR3 region has 17 residues. Trimming shortened V by 6 bases and J by 3 bases, and 23 bases separated the two germline ends. The germline V gene encodes CDR1 SGHVS and CDR2 FQNEAQ. Written as DNA, the CDR3 is TGTGCCAGCAGTCTAGCCTCGGGGGGCGGGAGGGACACTGAAGCTTTCTTT. Amino acids: CASSLASGGGRDTEAFF. The full variable domain, with the rest looked up from reference TRBV7-8 and TRBJ1-1, is GAGVSQSPRYKVAKRGQDVALRCDPISGHVSLFWYQQALGQGPEFLTYFQNEAQLDKSGLPSDRFFAERPEGSVSTLKIQRTQQEDSAVYLCASSLASGGGRDTEAFFGQGTRLTVV.

This clone has only a few counts. DNA of the CDR3: TGTGCCAGCAGCTTTGGAGTTAACTATGGCTACACCTTC. It translates to CASSFGVNYGYTF. The chain carries TRBV5-6 and TRBJ1-2; D gene ambiguous. The CDR3 extends over 13 amino acids. V shed 2 bases and J shed 1 base, with 6 bases lying between them. CDR1 is SGHDT and CDR2 is YYEEEE in the germline V gene.

This chain uses TRBV19 with TRBJ1-2; the D is unclear. This CDR3 has 16 amino acids. In germline, CDR1 is LNHDA, CDR2 SQIVND (reference sequence). The V gene lost 6 bases and the J gene lost 1 base, with 18 bases spanning the gap. CDR3 DNA: TGTGCCAGTAGACCTCTAGGCCTCCTAGATAACTATGGCTACACCTTC. It codes for CASRPLGLLDNYGYTF.

V is TRBV6-1 and J is TRBJ2-1; 12 bases map to TRBD1. Germline assignment: CDR1 MNHNS and CDR2 SASEGT. V shed 6 bases and J 10 bases; nucleotides not matched to a gene: 7. The CDR3 extends over 14 amino acids. The CDR3 DNA follows: TGTGCCAGCAGGGCCGGGACAGGGGGCCACGAGCAGTTCTTC. This sequence encodes CASRAGTGGHEQFF.

This sequence joins TRBV28 and TRBJ1-1, with a possible D match to TRBD1 (6 bases). Germline V gives CDR1 MDHEN, CDR2 SYDVKM. This CDR3 has 15 residues. With 0 bases removed from V and 1 base from J, the gap between germline ends came to 9 bases. The CDR3 bases are TGTGCCAGCAGTTTATGGGGGACAAGGAACACTGAAGCTTTCTTT. Translated: CASSLWGTRNTEAFF.

The chain carries TRBV7-2 and TRBJ1-2; unclear D gene. Looked up from germline, CDR1 is SGHTA and CDR2 is FQGNSA. Trimming took 2 bases from V and 7 from J, leaving 14 bases between them. This CDR3 comprises 14 residues. The chain's CDR3 is CASSLYEGFAGYTF. The CDR3 DNA is TGTGCCAGCAGCTTATACGAGGGCTTTGCTGGCTACACCTTC.

The genes are TRBV2 and TRBJ2-1; perhaps TRBD1 as D (5 bases). CDR1 and CDR2 from the germline V gene are SNHLY and FYNNEI. Trimming stripped 5 bases from V and 16 bases from J, with 18 bases between. The CDR3 is 12 residues long. The CDR3 coding sequence is TGTGCCAGCAGTCCCGCAGGGCTGGGTAATTTCTTC. This translates into CASSPAGLGNFF. Drawing the rest from reference TRBV2 and TRBJ2-1, the complete variable domain is EPEVTQTPSHQVTQMGQEVILRCVPISNHLYFYWYRQILGQKVEFLVSFYNNEISEKSEIFDDQFSVERPDGSNFTLKIRSTKLEDSAMYFCASSPAGLGNFFGPGTRLTVL.

The chain joins TRBV2 to TRBJ1-2; perhaps TRBD1 as D (5 bases). The germline gives CDR1 SNHLY, CDR2 FYNNEI. Trimming stripped 8 bases from V and 0 bases from J, with 10 bases between. The CDR3 is made up of 13 amino acids. For the CDR3, the DNA is TGTGCCAGCCCTGACAGAGCTAACTATGGCTACACCTTC. Translated: CASPDRANYGYTF.

The CDR3 sequence is CASSLETGMGGYGYTF. The CDR3 DNA reads TGTGCCAGCAGCTTGGAAACAGGGATGGGGGGTTATGGCTACACCTTC. The chain uses TRBV5-4 and TRBJ1-2; weak D call: TRBD1 (6 bases). V lost 0 bases to trimming and J lost 5 bases, with 17 bases between them. The CDR3 consists of 16 residues. From germline, CDR1 is SGHNT and CDR2 YYREEE (reference sequence).

The rearrangement uses TRBV11-3 and TRBJ2-3; the D gene is possibly TRBD1 (5 bases). The V gene lost 3 bases and the J gene lost 2 bases, with 12 bases spanning the gap. The CDR3 has 15 residues. From germline, CDR1 is SGHNT and CDR2 YENEEA. CDR3: CASSFREGPTDTQYF. The CDR3 bases are TGTGCCAGCAGCTTCAGGGAAGGTCCCACAGATACGCAGTATTTT.

This sequence joins TRBV15 and TRBJ2-3; D ambiguous. Germline V gives CDR1 LNHNV, CDR2 YYDKDF (reference sequence). This CDR3 is 13 amino acids long. V was shortened by 6 bases and J by 6 bases, with 13 bases between the two germline ends. CDR3 sequence: CATRTGPWDTQYF. The CDR3, as DNA: TGTGCCACCAGAACCGGGCCCTGGGATACGCAGTATTTT.

The chain has TRBV7-2 and TRBJ1-2, with 11 bases fitting TRBD1. Per the germline V gene, CDR1 is SGHTA and CDR2 is FQGNSA. This CDR3 contains 16 residues. The J segment lost 7 bases and the V segment lost 3 bases, leaving 10 bases of the junction unmatched. The CDR3 region has the DNA TGTGCCAGCAGCTTTCTTTCGGGACAGGGGGTTGGTGGCTACACCTTC. Translated, it gives CASSFLSGQGVGGYTF.

V is TRBV5-1 and J is TRBJ2-7; perhaps TRBD1 as D (5 bases). This CDR3 has 14 amino acids. V was shortened by 0 bases and J by 6 bases, with 13 bases between the two germline ends. CDR1 SGHRS and CDR2 YFSETQ come from the germline V gene. The CDR3, as DNA: TGCGCCAGCAGCTTGGACTGGGGCTCAGGCGAGCAGTACTTC. It encodes CASSLDWGSGEQYF.